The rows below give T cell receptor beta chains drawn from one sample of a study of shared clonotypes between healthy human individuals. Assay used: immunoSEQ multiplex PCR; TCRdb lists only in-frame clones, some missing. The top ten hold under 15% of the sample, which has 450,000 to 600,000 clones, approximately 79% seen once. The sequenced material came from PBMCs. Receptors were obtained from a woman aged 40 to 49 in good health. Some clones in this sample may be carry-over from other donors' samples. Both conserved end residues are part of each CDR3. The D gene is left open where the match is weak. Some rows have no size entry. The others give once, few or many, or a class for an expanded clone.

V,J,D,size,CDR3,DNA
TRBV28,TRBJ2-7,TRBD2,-,CASTPSGRAYYEQYF,TGTGCCAGCACCCCAAGCGGGAGAGCTTACTACGAGCAGTACTTC
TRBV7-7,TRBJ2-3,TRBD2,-,CASTPNPAGAGTDTQYF,TGTGCCAGCACCCCGAACCCGGCGGGAGCTGGCACAGATACGCAGTATTTT
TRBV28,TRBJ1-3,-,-,CASRKTISSGNTIYF,TGTGCCAGCAGGAAGACAATTAGCTCTGGAAACACCATATATTTT
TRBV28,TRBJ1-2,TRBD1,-,CASSSPQGAGYGYTF,TGTGCCAGCAGTTCCCCTCAGGGGGCTGGCTATGGCTACACCTTC
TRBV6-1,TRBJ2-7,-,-,CASIGVEQYF,TGTGCCAGCATTGGGGTCGAGCAGTACTTC
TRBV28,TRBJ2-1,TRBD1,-,CASSRPGQGRNEQFF,TGTGCCAGCAGTCGACCGGGACAGGGGCGCAATGAGCAGTTCTTC
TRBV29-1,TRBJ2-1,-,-,CSVGQGTGGVINEQFF,TGCAGCGTGGGGCAGGGCACCGGAGGGGTAATCAATGAGCAGTTCTTC
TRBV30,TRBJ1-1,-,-,CAWSKFGGTEAFF,TGTGCCTGGAGTAAGTTCGGGGGCACTGAAGCTTTCTTT
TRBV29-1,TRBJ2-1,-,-,CSVEISGENEQFF,TGCAGCGTTGAAATTAGCGGCGAAAATGAGCAGTTCTTC
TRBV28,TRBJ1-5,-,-,CASSYKLPIRNQPQHF,TGTGCCAGCAGTTATAAGCTCCCTATAAGGAATCAGCCCCAGCATTTT
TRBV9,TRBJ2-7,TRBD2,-,CASSAHPGLAGVGLYF,TGTGCCAGCAGCGCTCACCCAGGACTAGCGGGAGTAGGTCTGTACTTC
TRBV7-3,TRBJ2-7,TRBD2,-,CASSLSGGPDEQYF,TGTGCCAGCAGCTTATCGGGAGGGCCGGATGAGCAGTACTTC
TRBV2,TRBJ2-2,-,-,CASNGAFGELFF,TGTGCCAGCAACGGCGCGTTCGGGGAGCTGTTTTTT
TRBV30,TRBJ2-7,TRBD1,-,CAWSSGTGGEQYF,TGTGCCTGGAGTTCCGGGACAGGGGGCGAGCAGTACTTC
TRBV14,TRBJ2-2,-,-,CASSQERAGELFF,TGTGCCAGCAGCCAAGAAAGGGCCGGGGAGCTGTTTTTT
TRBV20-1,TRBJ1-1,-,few,CSARLDAEAFF,TGCAGTGCCCGATTGGATGCTGAAGCTTTCTTT
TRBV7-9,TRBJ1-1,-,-,CASSSPYSTEAFF,TGTGCCAGCAGCTCGCCCTACAGCACTGAAGCTTTCTTT
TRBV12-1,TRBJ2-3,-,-,CASSYHTDTQYF,TGTGCCAGCAGCTACCACACAGATACGCAGTATTTT
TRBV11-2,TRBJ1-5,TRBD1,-,CASSLGQGPQHF,TGTGCCAGCAGCTTGGGACAGGGGCCCCAGCATTTT
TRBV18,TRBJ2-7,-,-,CASSPAVTANVQYF,TGTGCCAGCTCACCGGCCGTGACAGCCAATGTGCAGTACTTC
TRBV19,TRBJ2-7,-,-,CASSTRNRAEQYF,TGTGCCAGTAGTACCCGAAACAGGGCCGAGCAGTACTTC
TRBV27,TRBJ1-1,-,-,CASSRLDRNTEAFF,TGTGCCAGCAGTCGACTTGACAGGAACACTGAAGCTTTCTTT
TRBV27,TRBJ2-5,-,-,CASSLWRGVDQETQYF,TGTGCCAGCAGTTTATGGCGCGGAGTAGACCAAGAGACCCAGTACTTC
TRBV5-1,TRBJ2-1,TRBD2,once,CASSFFGTSGGYNEQFF,TGCGCCAGCAGCTTCTTTGGGACTAGCGGGGGCTACAATGAGCAGTTCTTC
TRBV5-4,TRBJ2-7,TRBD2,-,CASRPGLAASYEQYF,TGTGCCAGCAGACCGGGACTAGCGGCCTCCTACGAGCAGTACTTC
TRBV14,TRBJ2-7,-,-,CASSQGPTDIYEQYF,TGTGCCAGCAGCCAGGGGCCGACAGATATCTACGAGCAGTACTTC
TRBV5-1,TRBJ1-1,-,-,CASSGQGPGTEAFF,TGCGCCAGCAGCGGACAAGGGCCGGGGACTGAAGCTTTCTTT
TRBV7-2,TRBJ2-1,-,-,CASSDGSVGNEQFF,TGTGCCAGCAGCGACGGGAGTGTGGGCAATGAGCAGTTCTTC
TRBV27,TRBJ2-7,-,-,CASSYQAGPPYEQYF,TGTGCCAGCAGTTACCAGGCGGGGCCGCCCTACGAGCAGTACTTC
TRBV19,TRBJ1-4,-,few,CASSSSLGGGREKLFF,TGTGCCAGTAGTAGCTCCCTAGGCGGGGGGAGAGAAAAACTGTTTTTT
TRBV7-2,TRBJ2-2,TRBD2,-,CASSKGLAGGPTGELFF,TGTGCCAGCAGCAAGGGACTAGCGGGAGGGCCCACCGGGGAGCTGTTTTTT
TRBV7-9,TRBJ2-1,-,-,CASSQNSQPIF,TGTGCCAGCAGCCAGAACTCCCAGCCGATCTTC
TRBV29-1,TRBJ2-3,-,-,CSVELPGGTDTQYF,TGCAGCGTTGAACTTCCTGGGGGGACAGATACGCAGTATTTT
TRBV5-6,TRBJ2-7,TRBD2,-,CASSQTSGTEYF,TGTGCCAGCAGCCAAACTAGCGGGACAGAGTACTTC
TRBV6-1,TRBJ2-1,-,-,CASSEVVRYEQFF,TGTGCCAGCAGTGAAGTTGTACGCTATGAGCAGTTCTTC
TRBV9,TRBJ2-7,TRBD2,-,CASSVGLAGEYEQYF,TGTGCCAGCAGCGTAGGGCTAGCGGGAGAGTACGAGCAGTACTTC
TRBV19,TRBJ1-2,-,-,CASSAAHPDGPNYGYTF,TGTGCCAGTAGTGCCGCGCACCCGGACGGTCCTAACTATGGCTACACCTTC
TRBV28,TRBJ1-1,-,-,CASTTWVGMNTEAFF,TGTGCCAGCACCACGTGGGTAGGAATGAACACTGAAGCTTTCTTT
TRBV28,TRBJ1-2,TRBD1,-,CASETGYLSYTF,TGTGCCAGCGAGACAGGGTATCTGAGCTACACCTTC
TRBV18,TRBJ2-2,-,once,CASSPERKANTGELFF,TGTGCCAGCTCACCAGAACGGAAAGCGAACACCGGGGAGCTGTTTTTT
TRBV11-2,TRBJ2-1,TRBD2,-,CASSLGPYSGTRGVEQFF,TGTGCCAGCAGCTTAGGGCCATATTCGGGGACTAGGGGTGTTGAGCAGTTCTTC
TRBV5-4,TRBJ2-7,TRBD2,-,CASSIRTSGIYEQYF,TGTGCCAGCAGCATCAGGACTAGCGGCATATACGAGCAGTACTTC
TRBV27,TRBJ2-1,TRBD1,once,CASRRGTGTAGEQFF,TGTGCCAGCAGGCGTGGGACAGGGACGGCAGGGGAGCAGTTCTTC
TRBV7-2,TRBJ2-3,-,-,CASSLAWRSTDTQYF,TGTGCCAGCAGCTTAGCGTGGCGGTCAACAGATACGCAGTATTTT
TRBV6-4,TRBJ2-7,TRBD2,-,CASSFGTSGSFSYEQYF,TGTGCCAGCAGTTTCGGGACTAGCGGGAGTTTTTCCTACGAGCAGTACTTC
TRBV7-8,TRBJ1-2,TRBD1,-,CASSTGVDYGYTF,TGTGCCAGCAGCACAGGGGTGGACTATGGCTACACCTTC
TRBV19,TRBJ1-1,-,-,CASSAGTEGTEAFF,TGTGCCAGTAGTGCCGGGACGGAGGGCACTGAAGCTTTCTTT
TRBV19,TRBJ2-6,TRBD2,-,CASSITGLAGAGANVLTF,TGTGCCAGTAGTATCACCGGACTAGCGGGAGCTGGGGCCAACGTCCTGACTTTC
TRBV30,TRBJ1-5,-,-,CAWSDGEGQPQHF,TGTGCCTGGAGTGACGGGGAGGGTCAGCCCCAGCATTTT
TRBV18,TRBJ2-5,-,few,CASSPAQETQYF,TGTGCCAGCTCACCAGCCCAAGAGACCCAGTACTTC
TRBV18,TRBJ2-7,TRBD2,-,CASSPLGLVLDEQYF,TGTGCCAGCTCACCTCTGGGACTAGTTCTCGACGAGCAGTACTTC
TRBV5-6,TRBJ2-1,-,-,CASSLDRRSYNEQFF,TGTGCCAGCAGCTTGGATCGTCGGAGTTACAATGAGCAGTTCTTC
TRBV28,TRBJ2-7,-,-,CASSTNSYEQYF,TGTGCCAGCAGTACGAATTCCTACGAGCAGTACTTC
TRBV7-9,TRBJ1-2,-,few,CASKEMGAGSGYTF,TGTGCCAGTAAGGAGATGGGCGCGGGAAGTGGCTACACCTTC
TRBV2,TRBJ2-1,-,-,CASSDWAGKEQFF,TGTGCCAGCAGTGATTGGGCGGGAAAAGAGCAGTTCTTC
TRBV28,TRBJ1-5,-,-,CASSPRTAPIPNQPQHF,TGTGCCAGCAGTCCTCGGACAGCACCCATCCCCAATCAGCCCCAGCATTTT